The 17 T cell receptor beta chains below come from one sample, sequenced in a study of lymphopenia after photon versus proton radiotherapy. Here immunoSEQ multiplex PCR was the method, and the copy in TCRdb shows in-frame clones only, minus some. The repertoire includes around 70,000 clones, about 90% of them detected once, and roughly 2.3% sits in the top ten. Material: peripheral blood, obtained from a patient treated with photon-based radiotherapy. The receptors were sampled from a woman between 40 and 55 years old with cholangiocarcinoma.

The chain recombines TRBV27 with TRBJ1-2; D is ambiguous. The CDR3 is 15 amino acids. V gave up 7 bases and J gave up 6 bases, with 21 bases separating them. Germline lookup yields CDR1 MNHEY and CDR2 SMNVEV (reference sequence). CDR3 amino acids: CASTYNPSGYDGYTF. CDR3 in DNA: TGTGCCAGCACCTACAACCCCAGTGGATACGATGGCTACACCTTC.

Comment on this clone: Other nucleotide sequences in the sample specify the same CDR3. The chain has TRBV18 and TRBJ1-1; D is unresolved. Deletions cut 1 base from V and 1 base from J, with 4 bases between. The CDR3 runs 13 residues. Germline CDR1 KGHSH, CDR2 LQKENI. DNA of the CDR3: TGTGCCAGCTCACCACAGGGGAACACTGAAGCTTTCTTT. The encoded protein is CASSPQGNTEAFF.

This clone was found a few times. This chain uses TRBV27 with TRBJ1-5; D uncertain. This CDR3 spans 16 amino acids. Germline V gene sequence: CDR1 MNHEY, CDR2 SMNVEV (reference sequence). V was trimmed by 0 bases and J by 12 bases, leaving 21 bases between them. The CDR3: CASSLSSPAQARSQHF. The CDR3 DNA reads as TGTGCCAGCAGTTTATCCTCACCCGCGCAGGCCCGTAGCCAGCATTTT.

J is TRBJ2-4 and V is TRBV4-1; 9 bases agree with TRBD2. CDR1 MGHRA and CDR2 YSYEKL come from the germline V gene. The V and J ends lost 1 base and 1 base, in that order; junction bases with no gene match: 11. The CDR3 sequence is 19 residues long. CDR3 sequence (DNA): TGCGCCAGCAGCCAAGGCTCCCCTAGCGGGGCCCTGGCCAAAAACATTCAGTACTTC. This translates into CASSQGSPSGALAKNIQYF.

This chain joins TRBV2 and TRBJ1-1; D not resolved. The CDR3 sequence is 11 residues long. Germline CDR1 is SNHLY and CDR2 is FYNNEI. V lost 11 bases and J 7 bases, leaving 14 bases between the germline ends. The CDR3 sequence is CAVPNRGEAFF. In nucleotides, the CDR3 is TGTGCCGTCCCAAACCGGGGTGAAGCTTTCTTT.

The V call is TRBV6-6, the J call TRBJ2-5; D uncertain. The J call may be faulty, since TRBJ2-7 better matches the DNA end. This CDR3 has 15 residues. Germline values: CDR1 MNHNY, CDR2 SVGAGI (reference sequence). CDR3 amino acids: CASSSPRSLNYEQYF. CDR3 sequence (DNA): TGTGCCAGCAGCTCTCCACGGTCTCTCAATTACGAGCAGTACTTC.

This chain uses TRBV10-2 with TRBJ1-2, with D perhaps matching TRBD1 (6 bases). CDR3 length: 14 amino acids. CDR1 is WSHSY, CDR2 SAAADI, per germline. Trimming shortened V by 6 bases and J by 8 bases, and 19 bases separated the two germline ends. CDR3 sequence reads: CASSATGTLGGYTF. The CDR3 DNA reads TGCGCCAGCAGCGCCACTGGGACATTAGGGGGCTACACCTTC.

In this sample, this clone turned up once. This chain joins TRBV30 and TRBJ2-3; no clear D. Germline V gene data show CDR1 as GTSNPN and CDR2 as SVGIG (reference sequence). This CDR3 region has 11 residues. The germline V and J ends were trimmed by 5 bases and 4 bases, with 7 bases remaining between them. The CDR3 spells CAWGSADTQYF. CDR3 nucleotide sequence: TGTGCCTGGGGGTCGGCAGATACGCAGTATTTT. Complete variable domain (other parts from reference TRBV30 and TRBJ2-3): SQTIHQWPATLVQPVGSPLSLECTVEGTSNPNLYWYRQAAGRGLQLLFYSVGIGQISSEVPQNLSASRPQDRQFILSSKKLLLSDSGFYLCAWGSADTQYFGPGTRLTVL.

The chain links TRBV28 to TRBJ1-3, with 9 bases aligning to TRBD1. The V segment lost 6 bases and the J segment 3 bases; nucleotides outside the gene matches: 15. CDR1 MDHEN and CDR2 SYDVKM come from the germline V gene. The CDR3 consists of 18 residues. For the CDR3, the DNA is TGTGCCAGCAGCAGTTCCGGGACAGGGAGGATGAGTGGAAACACCATATATTTT. Residues: CASSSSGTGRMSGNTIYF.

This chain links TRBV27 with TRBJ1-5; TRBD1 might be the D (6 bases). Trimming left V 5 bases short and J 5 bases short, with 10 bases between. Germline CDR1 is MNHEY and CDR2 is SMNVEV (reference sequence). The CDR3 is 13 residues long. The CDR3 nucleotides read TGTGCCAGCAGTGAAGCAGGGGATCAGCCCCAGCATTTT. As protein: CASSEAGDQPQHF.

CDR3 DNA sequence: TGTGCTAGTGGTTCCCTGCCGGGTTCCGGGGAGCTGTTTTTT. Translation gives CASGSLPGSGELFF. This chain links TRBV12-5 with TRBJ2-2; D unclear. The germline V gene encodes CDR1 LGHNT and CDR2 FRNRAP. Trimming took off 4 bases at V and 6 bases at J, with 12 bases between the two ends. The CDR3 has 14 amino acids.

This sequence joins TRBV7-8 and TRBJ1-1, with D possibly matching TRBD1 (6 bases). Germline V gene data show CDR1 as SGHVS and CDR2 as FQNEAQ. The CDR3 loop spans 14 amino acids. The V end lost 2 bases, the J end lost 2 bases, and 9 bases lay between the germline ends. The CDR3 bases are TGTGCCAGCAGCTTACCGGACAGAAACACTGAAGCTTTCTTT. This sequence encodes CASSLPDRNTEAFF. Supplemented by reference TRBV7-8 and TRBJ1-1, the full variable domain reads GAGVSQSPRYKVAKRGQDVALRCDPISGHVSLFWYQQALGQGPEFLTYFQNEAQLDKSGLPSDRFFAERPEGSVSTLKIQRTQQEDSAVYLCASSLPDRNTEAFFGQGTRLTVV.

The rearrangement links TRBV19 to TRBJ1-1, with 7 nucleotides matching TRBD1. Germline lookup yields CDR1 LNHDA and CDR2 SQIVND (reference sequence). The CDR3 totals 17 residues. J lost 3 bases, V lost 5 bases, and 15 bases had no gene match. CDR3 DNA sequence: TGTGCCAGTAGTCCAACCGGTAGGAGGCAGGGGGACACTGAAGCTTTCTTT. As protein: CASSPTGRRQGDTEAFF. The full variable domain, completed using reference TRBV19 and TRBJ1-1, is DGGITQSPKYLFRKEGQNVTLSCEQNLNHDAMYWYRQDPGQGLRLIYYSQIVNDFQKGDIAEGYSVSREKKESFPLTVTSAQKNPTAFYLCASSPTGRRQGDTEAFFGQGTRLTVV.

The V gene is TRBV9, the J gene TRBJ2-7; TRBD1 agrees at 10 bases. The germline V gene encodes CDR1 SGDLS and CDR2 YYNGEE. CDR3 length: 15 residues. The J segment lost 3 bases and the V segment lost 4 bases, leaving 7 bases of the junction unmatched. In DNA, the CDR3 is TGTGCCAGCAGCAGACAGGGGGCCCCGGACTACGAGCAGTACTTC. This gives the protein CASSRQGAPDYEQYF.

The V gene is TRBV27, the J gene TRBJ1-6; D uncertain. The V and J ends lost 5 bases and 10 bases respectively, with 15 bases between them. From germline, CDR1 is MNHEY and CDR2 SMNVEV (reference sequence). The CDR3 is 14 residues long. CDR3 sequence (DNA): TGTGCCAGCAGTCCCCGGGTCTCATTCTCACCCCTCCACTTT. It translates to CASSPRVSFSPLHF.

This chain uses TRBV10-3 with TRBJ2-3, with 7 bases aligning to TRBD1. With 2 bases clipped from V and 8 bases from J, the junction kept 16 bases outside the gene matches. The CDR3 runs to 17 residues. CDR1 and CDR2 (germline): ENHRY, SYGVKD. The CDR3 DNA reads TGTGCCATCAGTGAGACCCCCGTTGGGACAGCCCCAGGTACGCAGTATTTT. This codes for CAISETPVGTAPGTQYF.

This clone was counted once. V gene TRBV10-1 combines with J gene TRBJ2-1; 7 bases map to TRBD2. This CDR3 has 16 residues. Losses at the gene ends were 4 bases for V and 7 bases for J; bases not matched to a gene: 13. Germline V gene data show CDR1 as WNHNN and CDR2 as SYGVQD (reference sequence). The CDR3 DNA sequence: TGCGCCAGCAGTGTTAGCGGGCTCGGGGGATGGAATGAGCAGTTCTTC. Its translation is CASSVSGLGGWNEQFF.